The clone carrying this T cell receptor (beta chain) has more than one count but fewer than ten. This sample was taken from a study of T-cell reconstitution after alpha-beta-depleted transplantation in children. Construction of the TCRbeta library involved unique molecular identifiers. MiXCR, applied by TCRdb to the PCR reads, yields one record per CDR3 protein. Among roughly 200,000 distinct CDR3 sequences listed, roughly 10% were seen once. CDR1 SGHKS and CDR2 YYEKEE come from the germline V gene (reference sequence). V shed 1 base, J shed 6 bases, and the junction held 4 bases outside the gene matches. CDR3 size: 14 residues.

The chain couples TRBV5-5 to TRBJ2-1; TRBD2 matches 7 bases. The sample consisted of PBMCs from the stem cell graft donor, taken from the stem cell graft. The TCR was taken from a human donor who donated a stem cell graft to a child with acute lymphoblastic leukemia. For the CDR3, the DNA is TGTGCCAGCAGCTTGCGACTAGCCCCCAATGAGCAGTTCTTC. Translated, it gives CASSLRLAPNEQFF.